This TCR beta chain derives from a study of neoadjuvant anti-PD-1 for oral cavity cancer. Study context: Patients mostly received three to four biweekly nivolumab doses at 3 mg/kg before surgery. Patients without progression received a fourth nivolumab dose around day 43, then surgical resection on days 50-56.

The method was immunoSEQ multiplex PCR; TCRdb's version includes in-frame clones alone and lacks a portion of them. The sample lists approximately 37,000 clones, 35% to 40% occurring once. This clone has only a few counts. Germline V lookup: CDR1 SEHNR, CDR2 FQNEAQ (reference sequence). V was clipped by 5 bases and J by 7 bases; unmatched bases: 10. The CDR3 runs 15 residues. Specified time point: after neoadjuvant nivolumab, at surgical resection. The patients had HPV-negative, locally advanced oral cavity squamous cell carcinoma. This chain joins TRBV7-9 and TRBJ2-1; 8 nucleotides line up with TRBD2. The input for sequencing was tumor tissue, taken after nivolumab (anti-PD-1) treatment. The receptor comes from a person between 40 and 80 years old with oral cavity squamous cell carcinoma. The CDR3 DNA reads TGTGCCAGCAGCCCCACGGGGGGGCCCCGAAATGAGCAGTTCTTC. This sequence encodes CASSPTGGPRNEQFF. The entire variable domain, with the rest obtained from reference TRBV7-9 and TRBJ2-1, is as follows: DTGVSQNPRHKITKRGQNVTFRCDPISEHNRLYWYRQTLGQGPEFLTYFQNEAQLEKSRLLSDRFSAERPKGSFSTLEIQRTEQGDSAMYLCASSPTGGPRNEQFFGPGTRLTVL.